This TCR beta chain was profiled in a study of shared clonotypes between healthy human individuals. Overall study results and limits: Donor clonotype sharing was expected to depend on sequencing depth.

Turning to this clone: Its cognate antigen is unknown.

None of the donors, who were healthy HIV-negative adults, had recently had acute infections or vaccinations. The repertoire was sequenced with immunoSEQ multiplex PCR; TCRdb's copy has only in-frame clones and lacks some. The sample lists fewer than 2.5 million clones; approximately 94% were seen once. Trimming took off 7 bases at V and 0 bases at J, with 13 bases between the two ends. The CDR3 is 15 residues long. The germline V gene has CDR1 SNHLY and CDR2 FYNNEI. The source of this sequence is a man between 18 and 35 years old in good health. Some clones in this sample may be carry-over from other donors' samples. This chain uses TRBV2 with TRBJ1-3, with D possibly being TRBD1 (6 bases). The sample consisted of naive CD4+ T cells from PBMCs. Specified subset: CD45RA+ positively selected. The CDR3 reads CASTATGYSGNTIYF. In nucleotides, the CDR3 is TGTGCCAGCACTGCAACAGGGTACTCTGGAAACACCATATATTTT.